Listed here is a single T cell receptor (beta chain). What this receptor recognizes is not known. Per-base qualities were not stored, and no clone one base away is much larger. The junction shows trimming of 7 bases on V and 5 bases on J, plus 17 bases between the germline ends. From the cysteine through the phenylalanine, the CDR3 covers 14 amino acids. The entry retains the CDR3 DNA only, 42 bases that are in frame from base 1. The germline V gene yields MNHEY for CDR1 and SVGAGI for CDR2. The data derive from a study of metastatic and nonmetastatic thyroid tumors (TCRdb year 2020). General notes on the study: Repertoires were compared across peripheral blood and tumor or nodule tissue samples from malignant and benign thyroid patients.

The research as a whole found: In both blood and tumor samples, malignant tumors were reported to have significantly higher TCR beta diversity than benign nodules.

The method was PCR. Sequencer: Illumina HiSeq 4000. High-throughput sequencing was used to profile the CDR3 region of the TCR beta-chain in every patient. In the source study's methods: CDR3 differences across clinicopathological groups were used to build a classifier for discriminating distant-metastatic papillary thyroid cancer patients. To measure repertoire diversity the researchers used the Shannon index, while the Morisita-Horn index served to gauge how similar the tumor and blood repertoires were. The public reads were quality trimmed at Q25 with fastp and then assembled into clones with MiXCR by TCRdb, keeping productive beta chains. TCRdb, not the original authors, processed these V and J calls. Counted in this sample were about 14,000 clones; around a third of them appeared once. 20% to 30% of the sample lies in the top ten. Before undergoing thyroid surgery, none of the patients had been given any kind of treatment. Patient clinical samples collected from about 2011 to 2018 were retrospectively analysed using T-cell receptor beta sequencing.

The chain is assembled from TRBV6-5 and TRBJ1-2; the D segment cannot be called with confidence. The clonotype originates from a female donor with papillary thyroid cancer or a benign thyroid nodule (not recorded which). Some clones in this sample may be carry-over from other donors' samples. Material: tumor tissue. The nucleotide sequence reads TGTGCCAGCATTTCCCCGGGAACCTTGTATGGCTACACCTTC. This gives the protein CASISPGTLYGYTF.